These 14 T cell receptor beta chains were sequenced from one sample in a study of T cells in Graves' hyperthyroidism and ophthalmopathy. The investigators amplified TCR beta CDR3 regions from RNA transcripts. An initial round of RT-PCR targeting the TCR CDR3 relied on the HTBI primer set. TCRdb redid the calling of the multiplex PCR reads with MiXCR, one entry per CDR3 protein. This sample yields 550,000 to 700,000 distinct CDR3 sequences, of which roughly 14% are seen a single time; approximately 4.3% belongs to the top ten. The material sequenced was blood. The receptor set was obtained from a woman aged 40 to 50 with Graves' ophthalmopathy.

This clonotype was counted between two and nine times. This chain's CDR3 is CAWSTQDINEQYF. In DNA, the CDR3 is TGTGCCTGGTCGACCCAGGACATAAACGAGCAGTACTTC. This chain uses TRBV30 with TRBJ2-7, with D tentatively TRBD1 (5 bases). Germline CDR1 GTSNPN, CDR2 SVGIG (reference sequence). With 5 bases removed from V and 5 bases from J, the gap between germline ends came to 16 bases. The CDR3 has 13 residues.

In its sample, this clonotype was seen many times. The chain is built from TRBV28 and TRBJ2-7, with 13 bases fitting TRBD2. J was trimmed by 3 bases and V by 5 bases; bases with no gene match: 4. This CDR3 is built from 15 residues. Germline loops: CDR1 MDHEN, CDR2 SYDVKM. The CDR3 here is CASSPTSGRIYEQYF. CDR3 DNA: TGTGCCAGCAGTCCGACTAGCGGGAGGATCTACGAGCAGTACTTC.

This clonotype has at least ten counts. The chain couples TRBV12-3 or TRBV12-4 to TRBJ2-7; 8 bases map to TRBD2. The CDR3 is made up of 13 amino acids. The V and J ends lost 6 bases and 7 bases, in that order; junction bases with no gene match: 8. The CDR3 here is CASRPRGGREQYF. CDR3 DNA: TGTGCCAGCAGACCACGGGGGGGGCGAGAGCAGTACTTC.

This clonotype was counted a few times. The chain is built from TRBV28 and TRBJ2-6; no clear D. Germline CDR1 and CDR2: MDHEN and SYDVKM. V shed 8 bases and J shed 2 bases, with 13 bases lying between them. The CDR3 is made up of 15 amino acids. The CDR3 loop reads CASGVPGPGANVLTF. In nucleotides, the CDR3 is TGTGCCAGCGGGGTCCCGGGCCCTGGGGCCAACGTCCTGACTTTC.

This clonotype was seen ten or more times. The CDR3 here is CATRNGDQETQYF. The DNA for the CDR3 is TGTGCCACCAGAAATGGGGACCAAGAGACCCAGTACTTC. The rearrangement joins TRBV24-1 to TRBJ2-5, with D uncertain. CDR3 length: 13 amino acids. Trimming cost V 7 bases and J 0 bases, with 8 bases left between them. Germline V gives CDR1 KGHDR, CDR2 SFDVKD.

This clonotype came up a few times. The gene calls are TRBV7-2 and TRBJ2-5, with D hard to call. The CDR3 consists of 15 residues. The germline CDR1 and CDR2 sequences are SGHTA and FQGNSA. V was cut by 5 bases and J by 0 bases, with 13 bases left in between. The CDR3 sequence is CASSQEDRHQETQYF. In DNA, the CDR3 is TGTGCCAGCAGCCAAGAAGACCGGCACCAAGAGACCCAGTACTTC.

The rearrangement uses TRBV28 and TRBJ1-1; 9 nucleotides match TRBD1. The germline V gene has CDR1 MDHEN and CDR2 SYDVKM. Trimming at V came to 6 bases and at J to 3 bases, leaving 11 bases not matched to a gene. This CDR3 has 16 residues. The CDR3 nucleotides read TGTGCCAGCAGCCTCAAATTACAGGGGGCAGACACTGAAGCTTTCTTT. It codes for CASSLKLQGADTEAFF.

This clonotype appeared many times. CDR3: CASSQDPGASYEQYF. CDR3 coding DNA: TGTGCCAGCAGCCAAGATCCAGGCGCCTCCTACGAGCAGTACTTC. This chain joins TRBV4-2 and TRBJ2-7; D unresolved. This CDR3 has 15 amino acids. Germline CDR1 and CDR2: LGHNA and YNFKEQ. The V end was cut by 0 bases, the J end by 0 bases, with 9 bases between.

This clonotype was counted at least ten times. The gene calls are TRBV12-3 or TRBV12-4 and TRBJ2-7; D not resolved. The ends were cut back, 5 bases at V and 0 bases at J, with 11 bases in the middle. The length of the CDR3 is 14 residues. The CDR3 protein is CASSTSPSSYEQYF. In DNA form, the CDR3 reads TGTGCCAGCAGTACGAGCCCCAGCTCCTACGAGCAGTACTTC.

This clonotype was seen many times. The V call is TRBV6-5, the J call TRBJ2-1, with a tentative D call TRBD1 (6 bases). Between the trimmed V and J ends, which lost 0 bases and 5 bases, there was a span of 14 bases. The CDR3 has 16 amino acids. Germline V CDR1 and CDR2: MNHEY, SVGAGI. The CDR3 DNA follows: TGTGCCAGCAGTTACTCACGAGGGGGAAGCCACAATGAGCAGTTCTTC. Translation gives CASSYSRGGSHNEQFF.

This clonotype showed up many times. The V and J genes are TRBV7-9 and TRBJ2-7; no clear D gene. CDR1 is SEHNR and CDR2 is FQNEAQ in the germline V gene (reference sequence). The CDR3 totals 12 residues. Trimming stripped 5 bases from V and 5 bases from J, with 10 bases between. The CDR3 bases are TGTGCCAGCAGCCCCATGCGTAACGAGCAGTACTTC. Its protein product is CASSPMRNEQYF.

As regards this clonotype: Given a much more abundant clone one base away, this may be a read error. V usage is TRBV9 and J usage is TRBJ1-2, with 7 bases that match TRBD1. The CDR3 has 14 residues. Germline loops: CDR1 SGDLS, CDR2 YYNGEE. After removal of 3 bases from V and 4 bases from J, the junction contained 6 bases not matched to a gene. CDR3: CASSATGVAYGYTF. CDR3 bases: TGTGCCAGCAGCGCAACAGGGGTTGCCTATGGCTACACCTTC.

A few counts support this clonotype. CDR3 DNA sequence: TGTGCCAGCAGCCACGGGGGGCGGACAGTGGATACGCAGTATTTT. Translating it yields CASSHGGRTVDTQYF. The V and J genes are TRBV12-3 or TRBV12-4 and TRBJ2-3, with TRBD2 as a possible D gene (7 bases). The CDR3 spans 15 residues. Trimming took 6 bases from V and 6 from J, leaving 19 bases between them.

The CDR3: CATSAASGGGGELFF. The CDR3 nucleotides read TGTGCCACCAGTGCTGCTAGCGGGGGTGGCGGGGAGCTGTTTTTT. J is TRBJ2-2 and V is TRBV24-1, with TRBD2 matching 10 bases. V dropped 5 bases and J dropped 7; count of bases not matched to a gene: 6. The CDR3 contains 15 residues. Germline loops: CDR1 KGHDR, CDR2 SFDVKD.